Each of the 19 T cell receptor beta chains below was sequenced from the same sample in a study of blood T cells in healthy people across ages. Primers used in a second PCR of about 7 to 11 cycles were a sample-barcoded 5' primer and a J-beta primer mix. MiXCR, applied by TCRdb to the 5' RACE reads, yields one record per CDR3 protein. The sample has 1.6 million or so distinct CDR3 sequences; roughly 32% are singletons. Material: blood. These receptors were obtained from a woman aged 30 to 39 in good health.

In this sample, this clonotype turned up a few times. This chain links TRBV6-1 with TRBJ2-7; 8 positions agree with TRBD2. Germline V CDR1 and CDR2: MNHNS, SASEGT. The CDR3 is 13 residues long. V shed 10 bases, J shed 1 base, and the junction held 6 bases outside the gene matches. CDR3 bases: TGTGCCACCTACGGGACTAGGTCCTACGAGCAGTACTTC. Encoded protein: CATYGTRSYEQYF.

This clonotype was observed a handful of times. The CDR3 sequence: CASSQDRDYRNQETQYF. CDR3 nucleotide sequence: TGCGCCAGCAGCCAAGATAGGGATTACAGGAATCAAGAGACCCAGTACTTC. The chain couples TRBV4-1 to TRBJ2-5, with D possibly being TRBD1 (5 bases). The CDR3 has 17 amino acids. Between the trimmed V and J ends, which lost 0 bases and 2 bases, there was a span of 16 bases. Germline V CDR1 and CDR2: MGHRA, YSYEKL.

CDR3 nucleotide sequence: TGTGCCAGCAGCGCAACTTCGACAGGGACTGAAGCTTTCTTT. Translating it yields CASSATSTGTEAFF. The chain recombines TRBV9 with TRBJ1-1, with TRBD1 identical over 7 bases. The ends lost 3 bases at V and 5 bases at J; junction bases unmatched: 7. Per the germline V gene, CDR1 is SGDLS and CDR2 is YYNGEE. CDR3 length: 14 amino acids.

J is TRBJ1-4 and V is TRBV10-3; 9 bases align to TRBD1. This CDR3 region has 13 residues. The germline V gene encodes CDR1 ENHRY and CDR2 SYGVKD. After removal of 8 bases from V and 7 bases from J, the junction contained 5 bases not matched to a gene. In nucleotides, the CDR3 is TGTGCCATCGGGGGACAGGGAGGTGAAAAACTGTTTTTT. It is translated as CAIGGQGGEKLFF.

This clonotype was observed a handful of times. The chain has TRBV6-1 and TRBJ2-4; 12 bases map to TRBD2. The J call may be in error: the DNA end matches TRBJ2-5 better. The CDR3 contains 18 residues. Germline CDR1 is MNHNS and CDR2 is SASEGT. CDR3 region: CASSEWLAGGALQETQYF. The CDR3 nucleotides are TGTGCCAGCAGTGAGTGGCTAGCGGGAGGGGCGTTGCAAGAGACCCAGTACTTC.

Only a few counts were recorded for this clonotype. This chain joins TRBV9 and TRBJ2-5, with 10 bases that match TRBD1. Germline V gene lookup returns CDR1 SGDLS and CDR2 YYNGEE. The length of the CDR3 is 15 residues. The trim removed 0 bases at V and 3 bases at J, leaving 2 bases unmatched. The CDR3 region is CASSVGQGAEETQYF. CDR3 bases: TGTGCCAGCAGCGTAGGACAGGGGGCGGAAGAGACCCAGTACTTC. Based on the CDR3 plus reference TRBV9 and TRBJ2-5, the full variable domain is DSGVTQTPKHLITATGQRVTLRCSPRSGDLSVYWYQQSLDQGLQFLIQYYNGEERAKGNILERFSAQQFPDLHSELNLSSLELGDSALYFCASSVGQGAEETQYFGPGTRLLVL.

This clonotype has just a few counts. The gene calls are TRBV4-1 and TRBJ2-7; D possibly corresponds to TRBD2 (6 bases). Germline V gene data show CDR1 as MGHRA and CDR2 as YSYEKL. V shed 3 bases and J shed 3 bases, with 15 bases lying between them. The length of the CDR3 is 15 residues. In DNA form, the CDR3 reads TGCGCCAGCAGCCATAACCCGGGAGTCTTCTACGAGCAGTACTTC. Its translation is CASSHNPGVFYEQYF.

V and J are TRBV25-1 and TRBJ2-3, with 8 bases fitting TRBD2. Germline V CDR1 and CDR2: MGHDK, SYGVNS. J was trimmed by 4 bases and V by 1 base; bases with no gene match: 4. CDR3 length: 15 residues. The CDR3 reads CASSESRGGADTQYF. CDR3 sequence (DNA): TGTGCCAGCAGTGAATCCCGGGGGGGAGCAGATACGCAGTATTTT. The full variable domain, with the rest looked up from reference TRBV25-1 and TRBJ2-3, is EADIYQTPRYLVIGTGKKITLECSQTMGHDKMYWYQQDPGMELHLIHYSYGVNSTEKGDLSSESTVSRIRTEHFPLTLESARPSHTSQYLCASSESRGGADTQYFGPGTRLTVL.

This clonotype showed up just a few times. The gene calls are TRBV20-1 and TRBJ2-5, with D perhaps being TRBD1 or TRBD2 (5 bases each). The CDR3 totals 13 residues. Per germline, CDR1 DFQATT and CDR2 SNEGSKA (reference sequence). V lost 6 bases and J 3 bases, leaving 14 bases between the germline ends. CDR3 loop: CSATRGTEETQYF. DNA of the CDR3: TGCAGTGCCACCCGTGGGACGGAAGAGACCCAGTACTTC.

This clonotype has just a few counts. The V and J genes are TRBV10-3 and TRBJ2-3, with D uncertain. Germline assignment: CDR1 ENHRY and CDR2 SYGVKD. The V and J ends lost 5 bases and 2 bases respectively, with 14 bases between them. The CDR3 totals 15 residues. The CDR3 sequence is CAISSSPDHTDTQYF. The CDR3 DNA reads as TGTGCCATCAGTAGTAGCCCGGATCACACAGATACGCAGTATTTT.

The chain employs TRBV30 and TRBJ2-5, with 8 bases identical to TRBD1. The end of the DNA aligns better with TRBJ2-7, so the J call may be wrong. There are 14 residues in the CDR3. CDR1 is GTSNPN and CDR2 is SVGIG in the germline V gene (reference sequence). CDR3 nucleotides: TGTGCCTGGGTAGCAGGGGGCGGGACCCACGAGCAGTACTTC. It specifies CAWVAGGGTHEQYF.

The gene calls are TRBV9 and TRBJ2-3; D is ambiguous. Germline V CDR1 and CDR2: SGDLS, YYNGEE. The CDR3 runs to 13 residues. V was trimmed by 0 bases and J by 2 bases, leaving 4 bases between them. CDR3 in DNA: TGTGCCAGCAGCGTAGATGACACAGATACGCAGTATTTT. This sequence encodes CASSVDDTDTQYF.

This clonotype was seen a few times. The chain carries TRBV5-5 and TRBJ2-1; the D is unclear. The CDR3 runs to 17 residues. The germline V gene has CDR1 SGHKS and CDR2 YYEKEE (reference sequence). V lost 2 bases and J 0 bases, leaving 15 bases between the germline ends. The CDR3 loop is CASSLAPTLSSYNEQFF. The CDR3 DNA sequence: TGTGCCAGCAGCTTAGCCCCTACCCTAAGCTCCTACAATGAGCAGTTCTTC.

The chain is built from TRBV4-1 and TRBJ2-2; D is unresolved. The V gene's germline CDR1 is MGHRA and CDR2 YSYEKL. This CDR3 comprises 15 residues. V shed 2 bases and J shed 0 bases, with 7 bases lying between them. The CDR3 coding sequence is TGCGCCAGCAGCCAACGGTGGACGAACACCGGGGAGCTGTTTTTT. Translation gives CASSQRWTNTGELFF.

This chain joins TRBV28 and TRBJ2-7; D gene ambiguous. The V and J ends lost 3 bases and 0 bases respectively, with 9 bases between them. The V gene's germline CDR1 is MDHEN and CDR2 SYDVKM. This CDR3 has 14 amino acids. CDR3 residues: CASSLAVNSYEQYF. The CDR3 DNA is TGTGCCAGCAGTTTGGCAGTCAACTCCTACGAGCAGTACTTC.

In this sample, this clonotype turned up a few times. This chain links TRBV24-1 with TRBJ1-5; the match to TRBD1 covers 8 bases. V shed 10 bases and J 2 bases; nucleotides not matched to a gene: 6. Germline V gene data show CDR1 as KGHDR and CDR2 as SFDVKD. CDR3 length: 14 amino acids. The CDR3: CATRQGNRNQPQHF. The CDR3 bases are TGTGCCACAAGACAGGGGAACCGCAATCAGCCCCAGCATTTT.

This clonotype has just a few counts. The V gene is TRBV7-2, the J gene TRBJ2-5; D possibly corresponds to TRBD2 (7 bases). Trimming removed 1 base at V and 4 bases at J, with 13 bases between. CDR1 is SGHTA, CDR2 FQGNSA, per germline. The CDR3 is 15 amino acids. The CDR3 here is CASSLGGGWGETQYF. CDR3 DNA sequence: TGTGCCAGCAGCTTAGGGGGGGGCTGGGGAGAGACCCAGTACTTC.

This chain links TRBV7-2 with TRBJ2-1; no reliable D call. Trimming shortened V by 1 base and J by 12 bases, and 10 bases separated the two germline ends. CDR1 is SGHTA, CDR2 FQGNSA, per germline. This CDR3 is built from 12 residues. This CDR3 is CASSLVAAPQFF. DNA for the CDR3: TGTGCCAGCAGCTTAGTCGCAGCCCCGCAGTTCTTC.

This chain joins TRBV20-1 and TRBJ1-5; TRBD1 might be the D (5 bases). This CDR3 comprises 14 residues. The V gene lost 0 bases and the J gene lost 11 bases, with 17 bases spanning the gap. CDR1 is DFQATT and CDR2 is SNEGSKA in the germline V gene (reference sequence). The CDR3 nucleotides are TGCAGTGCTAGAGATGGGCAGGCCAGGGTGGCCCAGCATTTT. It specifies CSARDGQARVAQHF.